This TCR beta chain was captured in a study of T cells in Graves' hyperthyroidism and ophthalmopathy. This CDR3 spans 16 amino acids. CDR1 SEHNR and CDR2 FQNEAQ come from the germline V gene (reference sequence). V was pared by 5 bases and J by 5 bases, with 21 bases between. TCR beta CDR3 region amplification was performed from RNA transcripts. The HTBI primer set was used in a first-round RT-PCR of the TCR CDR3. Using its own MiXCR run on the multiplex PCR reads, TCRdb lists one record per CDR3 protein. The profile shows 500,000 to 750,000 distinct CDR3 sequences, around 46% of them singletons. Findings of the study overall: The majority of expanded thyroid clonotypes above 0.001 also appeared in blood.

The study defined stable Graves' hyperthyroidism as no ophthalmopathy progression within 18 months. Patients aged 18 to 65 had newly diagnosed hyperthyroidism lasting under 2 months. A patient was excluded if there was uncontrolled infection, other autoimmune disease, pregnancy or lactation. This clonotype was counted at least ten times. Its target is unknown. The sequence came from a young woman with Graves' hyperthyroidism. The sequencing input was peripheral blood or thyroid tissue (not recorded which). The chain links TRBV7-9 to TRBJ1-1, with D possibly being TRBD1 (6 bases). The CDR3, as DNA: TGTGCCAGCAGCCCCACAGGGACCCGGGATGGGACTGAAGCTTTCTTT. Encoded protein: CASSPTGTRDGTEAFF. Drawing the rest from reference TRBV7-9 and TRBJ1-1, the complete variable domain is DTGVSQNPRHKITKRGQNVTFRCDPISEHNRLYWYRQTLGQGPEFLTYFQNEAQLEKSRLLSDRFSAERPKGSFSTLEIQRTEQGDSAMYLCASSPTGTRDGTEAFFGQGTRLTVV.